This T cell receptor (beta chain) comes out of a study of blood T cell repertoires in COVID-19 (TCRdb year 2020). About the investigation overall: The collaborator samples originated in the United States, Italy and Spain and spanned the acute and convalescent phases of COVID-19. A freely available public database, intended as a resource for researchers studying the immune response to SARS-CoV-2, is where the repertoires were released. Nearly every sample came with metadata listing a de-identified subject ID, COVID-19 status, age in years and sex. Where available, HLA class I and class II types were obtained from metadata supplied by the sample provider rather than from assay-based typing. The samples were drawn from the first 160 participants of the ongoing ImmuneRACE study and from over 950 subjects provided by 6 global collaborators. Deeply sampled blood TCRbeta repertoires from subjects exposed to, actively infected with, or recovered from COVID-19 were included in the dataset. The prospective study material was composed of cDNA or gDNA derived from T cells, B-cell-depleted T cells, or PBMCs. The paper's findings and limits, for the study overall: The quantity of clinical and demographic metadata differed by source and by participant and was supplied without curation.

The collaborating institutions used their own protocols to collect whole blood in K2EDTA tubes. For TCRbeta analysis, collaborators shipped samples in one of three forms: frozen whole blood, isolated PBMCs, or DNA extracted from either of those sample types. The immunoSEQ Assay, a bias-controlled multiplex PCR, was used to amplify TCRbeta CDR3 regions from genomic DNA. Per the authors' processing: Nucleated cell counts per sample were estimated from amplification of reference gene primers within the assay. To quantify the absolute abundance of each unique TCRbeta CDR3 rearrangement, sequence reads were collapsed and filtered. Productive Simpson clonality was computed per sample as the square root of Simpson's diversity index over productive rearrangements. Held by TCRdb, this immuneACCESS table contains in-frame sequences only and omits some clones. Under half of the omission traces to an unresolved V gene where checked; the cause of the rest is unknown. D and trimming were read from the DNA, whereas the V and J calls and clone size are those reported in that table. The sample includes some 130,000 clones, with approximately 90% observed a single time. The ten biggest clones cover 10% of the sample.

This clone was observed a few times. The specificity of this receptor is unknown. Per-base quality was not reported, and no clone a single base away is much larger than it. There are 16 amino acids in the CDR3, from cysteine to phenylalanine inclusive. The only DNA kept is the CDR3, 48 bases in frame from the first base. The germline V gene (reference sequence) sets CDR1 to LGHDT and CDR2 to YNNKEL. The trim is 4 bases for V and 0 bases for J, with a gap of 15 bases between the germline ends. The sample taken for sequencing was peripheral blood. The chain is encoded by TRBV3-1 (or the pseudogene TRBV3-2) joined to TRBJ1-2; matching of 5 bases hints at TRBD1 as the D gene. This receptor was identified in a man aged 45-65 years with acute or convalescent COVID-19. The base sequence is TGTGCCAGCAGCCCCAGTCCATCCAGGGCTAACTATGGCTACACCTTC. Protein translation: CASSPSPSRANYGYTF.